These T cell receptor beta chains were read from a single sample in a study of neoadjuvant anti-PD-1 for oral cavity cancer. Method: immunoSEQ multiplex PCR; TCRdb's copy keeps in-frame clones and lacks some. The sample has tens of thousands of clones, more than 35% seen once. The source was tumor tissue, collected after nivolumab (anti-PD-1) treatment. Source of these receptors: a person aged 35-79 years with oral cavity squamous cell carcinoma. CDR3s include the opening cysteine and the closing phenylalanine or tryptophan. The order of the fields is J gene, clone size, V gene, D gene, CDR3 DNA, CDR3 protein. D genes are given only for firm matches. Size values are once, few and many counts, or a class for expanded clones, and some rows have none.

j_gene: TRBJ2-5; abundance: few; v_gene: TRBV29-1; d_gene: NA; CDR3nt: TGCAGCGCTGGTATGCAAGAGACCCAGTACTTC; CDR3aa: CSAGMQETQYF
j_gene: TRBJ1-1; abundance: NA; v_gene: TRBV30; d_gene: NA; CDR3nt: TGTGCCTGGAGTTCCTCCCTGGGGACTGAAGCTTTCTTT; CDR3aa: CAWSSSLGTEAFF
j_gene: TRBJ2-5; abundance: NA; v_gene: TRBV19; d_gene: TRBD1; CDR3nt: TGTGCCAGTACGGGACAGGGGGTTGAGACCCAGTACTTC; CDR3aa: CASTGQGVETQYF
j_gene: TRBJ2-1; abundance: once; v_gene: TRBV6-5; d_gene: TRBD2; CDR3nt: TGTGCCAGCAAAATTGGGGGGGGGTACAATGAGCAGTTCTTC; CDR3aa: CASKIGGGYNEQFF
j_gene: TRBJ2-2; abundance: many; v_gene: TRBV9; d_gene: TRBD2; CDR3nt: TGTGCCAGCAGCCTGACTAGCGGGAGGGCTAACGGGGAGCTGTTTTTT; CDR3aa: CASSLTSGRANGELFF
j_gene: TRBJ2-1; abundance: few; v_gene: TRBV30; d_gene: TRBD1; CDR3nt: TGTGCCGGCGGGACAGGGTTTACCAATGAGCAGTTCTTC; CDR3aa: CAGGTGFTNEQFF
j_gene: TRBJ1-1; abundance: NA; v_gene: TRBV4-1; d_gene: NA; CDR3nt: TGCGCCAGCAGCCAGGCGCTGGGGGATACTGAAGCTTTCTTT; CDR3aa: CASSQALGDTEAFF
j_gene: TRBJ1-5; abundance: NA; v_gene: TRBV12-5; d_gene: NA; CDR3nt: TGTGCTAGTGGTTTGACCCCCGAGGTTCAGCCCCAGCATTTT; CDR3aa: CASGLTPEVQPQHF
j_gene: TRBJ1-3; abundance: NA; v_gene: TRBV6-6; d_gene: TRBD1; CDR3nt: TGTGCCAGCAGTTCGGGACAGGGGGCGCCTGGAAACACCATATATTTT; CDR3aa: CASSSGQGAPGNTIYF
j_gene: TRBJ2-1; abundance: few; v_gene: TRBV30; d_gene: NA; CDR3nt: TGTGCCTGGGGGGAGGCGGGGGCGACCTACAATGAGCAGTTCTTC; CDR3aa: CAWGEAGATYNEQFF
j_gene: TRBJ2-1; abundance: few; v_gene: TRBV27; d_gene: NA; CDR3nt: TGTGCCAGCAGTTTTAGGGATTCCTACAATGAGCAGTTCTTC; CDR3aa: CASSFRDSYNEQFF
j_gene: TRBJ2-1; abundance: few; v_gene: TRBV9; d_gene: TRBD1; CDR3nt: TGTGCCAGCAGCTCCACAGGGGAGAATGAGCAGTTCTTC; CDR3aa: CASSSTGENEQFF
j_gene: TRBJ1-4; abundance: few; v_gene: TRBV5-1; d_gene: NA; CDR3nt: TGCGCCAGCACCGAGGGTCTAACTAATGAAAAACTGTTTTTT; CDR3aa: CASTEGLTNEKLFF
j_gene: TRBJ1-1; abundance: few; v_gene: TRBV27; d_gene: NA; CDR3nt: TGTGCCAGCAGTCCCGGGATTCAGGTTTTCTTT; CDR3aa: CASSPGIQVFF
j_gene: TRBJ1-1; abundance: NA; v_gene: TRBV5-1; d_gene: NA; CDR3nt: TGCGCCAGCAGCCCCGACTTGACATCGAACACTGAAGCTTTCTTT; CDR3aa: CASSPDLTSNTEAFF
j_gene: TRBJ1-1; abundance: few; v_gene: TRBV7-9; d_gene: NA; CDR3nt: TGTGCCAGCAGCTTAAGTGACGGTCTGGGCACTGAAGCTTTCTTT; CDR3aa: CASSLSDGLGTEAFF
j_gene: TRBJ2-7; abundance: NA; v_gene: TRBV7-9; d_gene: TRBD1; CDR3nt: TGTGCCAGCAGCCTACAGGGGCTCTCCTACGAGCAGTACTTC; CDR3aa: CASSLQGLSYEQYF
j_gene: TRBJ1-2; abundance: NA; v_gene: TRBV6-5; d_gene: TRBD1; CDR3nt: TGTGCCAGCAGCCCTCAGGGGGGGACTTATGGCTACACCTTC; CDR3aa: CASSPQGGTYGYTF
j_gene: TRBJ1-1; abundance: NA; v_gene: TRBV7-3; d_gene: NA; CDR3nt: TGTGCCAGCAGCCTACAGGGGAACACTGAAGCTTTCTTT; CDR3aa: CASSLQGNTEAFF
j_gene: TRBJ2-1; abundance: few; v_gene: TRBV9; d_gene: TRBD2; CDR3nt: TGTGCCAGCAGCCCCCGAGCGGGGGGGTACAATGAGCAGTTCTTC; CDR3aa: CASSPRAGGYNEQFF
j_gene: TRBJ2-6; abundance: NA; v_gene: TRBV4-1; d_gene: NA; CDR3nt: TGCGCCAGCAGCCAAGAAGGGTTCTCCACGCGGGGGGCCAACGTCCTGACTTTC; CDR3aa: CASSQEGFSTRGANVLTF
j_gene: TRBJ1-1; abundance: NA; v_gene: TRBV11-1; d_gene: NA; CDR3nt: TGTGCCAGCAGCTTAGTGGTATATGCGAACACTGAAGCTTTCTTT; CDR3aa: CASSLVVYANTEAFF
j_gene: TRBJ2-3; abundance: NA; v_gene: TRBV19; d_gene: NA; CDR3nt: TGTGCCAGTAAGGTCGGCGGCACAGATACGCAGTATTTT; CDR3aa: CASKVGGTDTQYF
j_gene: TRBJ2-5; abundance: NA; v_gene: TRBV5-4; d_gene: TRBD2; CDR3nt: TGTGCCAGCAGGGAGGAGCGGGGGGGACAAGAGACCCAGTACTTC; CDR3aa: CASREERGGQETQYF
j_gene: TRBJ2-7; abundance: NA; v_gene: TRBV5-4; d_gene: TRBD1; CDR3nt: TGTGCCAGCAGCTACCGGGACAGGGACTACGAGCAGTACTTC; CDR3aa: CASSYRDRDYEQYF
j_gene: TRBJ1-5; abundance: few; v_gene: TRBV6-6; d_gene: NA; CDR3nt: TGTGCCAGCAGCACATTTGGGATTGCGGGAAATCAGCCCCAGCATTTT; CDR3aa: CASSTFGIAGNQPQHF
j_gene: TRBJ2-7; abundance: NA; v_gene: TRBV21-1; d_gene: NA; CDR3nt: TGTGCCAGCAGCAGATTCACAGAGAGACTCCCTCTTTTTTTGCCGTACGAGCAGTACTTC; CDR3aa: CASSRFTERLPLFLPYEQYF
j_gene: TRBJ2-7; abundance: NA; v_gene: TRBV6-1; d_gene: TRBD2; CDR3nt: TGTGCCAGCATAGCTAGCGGAACGTGGAACGAGCAGTACTTC; CDR3aa: CASIASGTWNEQYF
j_gene: TRBJ2-1; abundance: many; v_gene: TRBV28; d_gene: TRBD1; CDR3nt: TGTGCCAGCACTGGACAGGCCTCGTACAATGAGCAGTTCTTC; CDR3aa: CASTGQASYNEQFF
j_gene: TRBJ1-5; abundance: few; v_gene: TRBV21-1; d_gene: NA; CDR3nt: TGTGCCAGCAGCCCCACGGGTCGGACGGGTCAGCCCCAGCATTTT; CDR3aa: CASSPTGRTGQPQHF
j_gene: TRBJ2-3; abundance: NA; v_gene: TRBV2; d_gene: NA; CDR3nt: TGTGCCAACCGGGCCTCCTCAGATACGCAGTATTTT; CDR3aa: CANRASSDTQYF
j_gene: TRBJ1-2; abundance: few; v_gene: TRBV6-6; d_gene: NA; CDR3nt: TGTGCCAGCACCAAGGACAGAGCTAACTATGGCTACACCTTC; CDR3aa: CASTKDRANYGYTF
j_gene: TRBJ2-5; abundance: NA; v_gene: TRBV7-6; d_gene: NA; CDR3nt: TGTGCCAGCAGCTTACCTTACAAGGGGCGAAAGACCCAGTACTTC; CDR3aa: CASSLPYKGRKTQYF
j_gene: TRBJ1-2; abundance: NA; v_gene: TRBV9; d_gene: NA; CDR3nt: TGTGCCAGCAGCGTAGACGGGAGCTCTGGCTACACCTTC; CDR3aa: CASSVDGSSGYTF
j_gene: TRBJ2-7; abundance: NA; v_gene: TRBV6-6; d_gene: TRBD1; CDR3nt: TGTGCCAGCAGCCGGGACAGGGAGTCCGCCGAGCAGTACTTC; CDR3aa: CASSRDRESAEQYF